This TCR beta chain was profiled in a study of blood T cell repertoires in COVID-19. Overall study: The samples span acute and convalescent COVID-19 from the United States, Italy and Spain. Nucleic acid was either cDNA or gDNA, and it came from T cells, B-cell-depleted T cells, or PBMCs.

TCRdb keeps only in-frame clones here, not all; method: immunoSEQ multiplex PCR. The sample contains a few hundred thousand clones, 86% of which appear only once. Germline CDR1 and CDR2: LGHDT and YNNKEL (reference sequence). The CDR3 has 20 amino acids. With V trimmed by 0 bases and J by 0 bases, 10 bases remained unmatched. The study recruited people aged about 18 to 90 years across more than 20 US areas. Cohorts were assigned according to the clinical history that participants reported. The specimen sequenced was PBMCs or T cells enriched from blood (not recorded which). This clonotype was obtained from a woman aged 40 to 49 with acute COVID-19. V and J are TRBV3-1 (or the pseudogene TRBV3-2) and TRBJ2-1, with 11 bases matching TRBD2. The CDR3 spells CASSQETPSGRRVSYNEQFF. The CDR3 DNA follows: TGTGCCAGCAGCCAAGAAACGCCTAGCGGGAGGAGGGTCTCCTACAATGAGCAGTTCTTC.